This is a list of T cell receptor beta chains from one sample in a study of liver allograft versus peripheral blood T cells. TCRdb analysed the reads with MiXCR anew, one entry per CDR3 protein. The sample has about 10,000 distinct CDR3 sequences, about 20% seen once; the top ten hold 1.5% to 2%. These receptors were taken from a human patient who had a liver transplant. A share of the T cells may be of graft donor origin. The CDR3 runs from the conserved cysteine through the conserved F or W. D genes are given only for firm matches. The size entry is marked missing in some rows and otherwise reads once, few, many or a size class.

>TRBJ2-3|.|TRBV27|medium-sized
CASSLSHTDTQYF
TGTGCCAGCAGTTTAAGCCACACAGATACGCAGTATTTT
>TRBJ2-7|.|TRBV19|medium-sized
CASSNTQGSLEQYF
TGTGCCAGTAGTAATACCCAGGGGTCCTTGGAGCAGTACTTC
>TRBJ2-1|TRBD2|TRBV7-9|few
CASSLDSGLDNEQFF
TGTGCCAGCAGCTTAGATAGCGGACTAGACAATGAGCAGTTCTTC
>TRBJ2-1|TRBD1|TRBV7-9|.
CASSLASGTGGTEQFF
TGTGCCAGCAGCTTAGCGTCCGGGACAGGGGGCACTGAGCAGTTCTTC
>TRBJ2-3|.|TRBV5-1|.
CASSLSPGGADTQYF
TGCGCCAGCAGCTTGTCCCCGGGTGGCGCAGATACGCAGTATTTT
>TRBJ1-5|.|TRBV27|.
CASSPGAGYQPQHF
TGTGCCAGCAGTCCAGGGGCAGGCTATCAGCCCCAGCATTTT
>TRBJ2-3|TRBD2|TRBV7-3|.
CASSLEGGGLTDTQYF
TGTGCCAGCAGCCTCGAGGGCGGGGGGCTTACAGATACGCAGTATTTT
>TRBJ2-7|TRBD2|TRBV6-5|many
CASSRTSVYYEQYF
TGTGCCAGCAGTCGGACTAGCGTTTACTACGAGCAGTACTTC
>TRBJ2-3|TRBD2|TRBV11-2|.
CASSLFSGGDSTDTQYF
TGTGCCAGCAGCCTCTTTAGCGGGGGAGACAGCACAGATACGCAGTATTTT
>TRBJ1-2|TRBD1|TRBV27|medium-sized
CASSDGQDSYGYTF
TGTGCCAGCAGTGATGGACAGGACTCCTATGGCTACACCTTC
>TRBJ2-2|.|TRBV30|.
CACARGRQATGELFF
TGTGCCTGCGCCCGAGGGAGGCAAGCAACCGGGGAGCTGTTTTTT
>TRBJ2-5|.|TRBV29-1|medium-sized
CSVVAGRETQYF
TGCAGCGTTGTTGCCGGCCGAGAGACCCAGTACTTC
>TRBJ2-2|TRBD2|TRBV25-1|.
CASRSSPSGSTGELFF
TGTGCCAGCAGGTCCTCCCCTAGCGGATCCACCGGGGAGCTGTTTTTT
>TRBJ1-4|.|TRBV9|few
CASSVGPNEKLFF
TGTGCCAGCAGCGTAGGCCCGAATGAAAAACTGTTTTTT
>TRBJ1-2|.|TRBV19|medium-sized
CANITGIDGYTF
TGTGCCAATATAACAGGGATCGATGGCTACACCTTC
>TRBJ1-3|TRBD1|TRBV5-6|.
CASRSVGGAGNTIYF
TGTGCCAGCAGATCCGTAGGGGGCGCTGGAAACACCATATATTTT
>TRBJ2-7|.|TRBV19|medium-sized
CASSIPGLSSHEQYF
TGTGCCAGTAGTATTCCGGGACTTTCATCCCACGAGCAGTACTTC
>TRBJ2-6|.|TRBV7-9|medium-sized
CASSLGTSARTGANVLTF
TGTGCCAGCAGCTTGGGGACCTCCGCACGAACCGGGGCCAACGTCCTGACTTTC
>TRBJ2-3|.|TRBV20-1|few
CSASYQSGTDTQYF
TGCAGTGCTTCTTACCAGTCTGGCACAGATACGCAGTATTTT
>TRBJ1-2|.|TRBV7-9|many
CASSLATTMSIYGYTF
TGTGCCAGCAGCTTAGCGACGACGATGAGTATTTATGGCTACACCTTC
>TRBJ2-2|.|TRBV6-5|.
CASSPGQRGGELFF
TGTGCCAGCAGTCCCGGACAGAGGGGCGGGGAGCTGTTTTTT
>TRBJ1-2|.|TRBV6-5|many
CASSYQGNYGYTF
TGTGCCAGCAGTTACCAGGGGAACTATGGCTACACCTTC
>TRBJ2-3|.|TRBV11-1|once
CASTPGTPDADTQYF
TGTGCCAGCACCCCCGGGACCCCCGACGCAGATACGCAGTATTTT
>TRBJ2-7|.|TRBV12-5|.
CASGLHYRLLWAYEQYF
TGTGCTAGTGGTTTGCATTACAGGTTGCTATGGGCCTACGAGCAGTACTTC
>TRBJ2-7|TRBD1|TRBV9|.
CASSGGQGWYF
TGTGCCAGCAGCGGCGGACAGGGGTGGTACTTC
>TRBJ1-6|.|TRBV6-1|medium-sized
CASSETGEGSPLHF
TGTGCCAGCAGTGAGACGGGGGAGGGATCACCCCTCCACTTT
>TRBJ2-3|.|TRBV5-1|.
CASSFDQTDTQYF
TGCGCCAGCAGCTTCGACCAAACAGATACGCAGTATTTT
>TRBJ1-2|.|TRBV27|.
CASSPSGVGGYTF
TGTGCCAGCAGTCCCTCAGGGGTGGGTGGCTACACCTTC
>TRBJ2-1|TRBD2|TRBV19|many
CASSIPFGGGSSEQFF
TGTGCCAGTAGTATCCCCTTCGGGGGGGGGAGTAGTGAGCAGTTCTTC
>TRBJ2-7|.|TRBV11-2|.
CASSSTRVSYEQYF
TGTGCCAGCAGCTCAACCAGGGTCTCCTACGAGCAGTACTTC
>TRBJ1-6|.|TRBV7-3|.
CASSTGTPNNSPLHF
TGTGCCAGCAGCACCGGGACACCCAATAATTCACCCCTCCACTTT
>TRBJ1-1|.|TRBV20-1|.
CSARDLSRDTEAFF
TGCAGTGCTAGAGACCTTAGTCGGGATACTGAAGCTTTCTTT
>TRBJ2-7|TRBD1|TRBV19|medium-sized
CASSNRGAGYEQYF
TGTGCCAGTAGTAACAGGGGAGCAGGCTACGAGCAGTACTTC